Below, 24 T cell receptor beta chains from the same sample are listed, as sequenced in a study of CD8+ T cells in alopecia areata. The authors extracted RNA and reverse transcribed it into cDNA as the sequencing template. This table comes from immunoSEQ multiplex PCR, and its TCRdb copy is limited to in-frame clones, with some not included. This sample has roughly 280,000 clones; roughly 63% occur once, and the top ten carry 0.75% to 0.95%. The sample's treatment: oral pan-JAK inhibitor, 5-10 mg twice daily. The material sequenced was CD4+ T cells sorted from blood, taken at week 52, from a patient treated with tofacitinib. The receptors were gathered from a human donor with alopecia areata.

This chain joins TRBV29-1 and TRBJ1-1; D is possibly TRBD1 (6 bases). With 3 bases removed from V and 4 bases from J, the gap between germline ends came to 15 bases. The germline V gene has CDR1 SQVTM and CDR2 ANQGSEA. This CDR3 has 14 residues. The CDR3 nucleotides are TGCAGCGTTGAGGTCCCGGGGGCGGTCACTGAAGCTTTCTTT. Protein product: CSVEVPGAVTEAFF. Full variable domain (missing parts from reference TRBV29-1 and TRBJ1-1): SAVISQKPSRDICQRGTSLTIQCQVDSQVTMMFWYRQQPGQSLTLIATANQGSEATYESGFVIDKFPISRPNLTFSTLTVSNMSPEDSSIYLCSVEVPGAVTEAFFGQGTRLTVV.

This clone appeared a few times. The chain is built from TRBV5-8 and TRBJ2-1, with D unclear. V dropped 7 bases and J dropped 0 bases, with 11 bases sitting between them. Germline values: CDR1 SGHTS, CDR2 YDEGEE. The CDR3 has 14 amino acids. CDR3 in DNA: TGTGCCAGCCCGACCGACCTCTCCTACAATGAGCAGTTCTTC. Its protein is CASPTDLSYNEQFF. Full variable domain (missing parts from reference TRBV5-8 and TRBJ2-1): EAGVTQSPTHLIKTRGQQATLRCSPISGHTSVYWYQQALGLGLQFLLWYDEGEERNRGNFPPRFSGRQFPNYSSELNVNALELEDSALYLCASPTDLSYNEQFFGPGTRLTVL.

This clone was counted a single time. The rearrangement links TRBV4-1 to TRBJ2-3; TRBD2 matches 11 bases. Germline V CDR1 and CDR2: MGHRA, YSYEKL. Unmatched junction bases numbered 9, after V lost 1 base and J lost 6 bases. The CDR3 loop spans 17 amino acids. The CDR3 DNA follows: TGCGCCAGCAGCCAAGTTGAGCTAGCGGGGGGCCGGGATACGCAGTATTTT. It yields the protein CASSQVELAGGRDTQYF.

The chain links TRBV29-1 to TRBJ2-1; D remains ambiguous. Looked up from germline, CDR1 is SQVTM and CDR2 is ANQGSEA. Trimming pared 7 bases from V and 4 bases from J, leaving 8 bases between. This CDR3 is built from 11 residues. CDR3: CSASEYNEQFF. The CDR3 DNA reads TGCAGCGCGAGCGAATACAATGAGCAGTTCTTC.

The V and J genes are TRBV29-1 and TRBJ2-7, with 12 bases fitting TRBD1. CDR3 length: 14 amino acids. V was clipped by 6 bases and J by 6 bases; unmatched bases: 9. Germline V CDR1 and CDR2: SQVTM, ANQGSEA. The CDR3 reads CSVRAGTGGSEQYF. The CDR3 region has the DNA TGCAGCGTAAGAGCCGGGACAGGGGGCTCCGAGCAGTACTTC.

This chain uses TRBV9 with TRBJ2-7; TRBD2 matches at 7 bases. Germline CDR1 SGDLS, CDR2 YYNGEE. There are 14 residues in the CDR3. The V and J ends lost 0 bases and 7 bases, in that order; junction bases with no gene match: 7. CDR3 sequence: CASSVVGEGGEQYF. For the CDR3, the DNA is TGTGCCAGCAGCGTAGTAGGAGAGGGAGGGGAGCAGTACTTC.

This chain connects TRBV25-1 to TRBJ2-2; D uncertain. The CDR3 covers 14 residues. In germline, CDR1 is MGHDK, CDR2 SYGVNS. V dropped 4 bases and J dropped 7 bases, with 13 bases sitting between them. CDR3 coding DNA: TGTGCCAGCAGTGTGCACACTGGGATCGGGGAGCTGTTTTTT. Its protein product is CASSVHTGIGELFF.

This clone was counted a few times. The chain recombines TRBV7-6 with TRBJ2-6, with D perhaps matching TRBD2 (6 bases). The length of the CDR3 is 15 residues. V was clipped by 1 base and J by 2 bases, with 6 bases between them. The germline CDR1 and CDR2 sequences are SGHVS and FNYEAQ. CDR3 sequence reads: CASSLGGAGANVLTF. In nucleotides, the CDR3 is TGTGCCAGCAGCTTAGGGGGGGCTGGGGCCAACGTCCTGACTTTC.

Here the CDR3 DNA reads TGTGCCTGGAGTGTTATATCGTGGGTTTACACCGGGGAGCTGTTTTTT. Protein: CAWSVISWVYTGELFF. J is TRBJ2-2 and V is TRBV30; D unclear. Germline CDR1 is GTSNPN and CDR2 is SVGIG (reference sequence). Trimming stripped 0 bases from V and 3 bases from J, with 14 bases between. The CDR3 is 16 residues long.

The chain uses TRBV7-2 and TRBJ2-5; D is tentatively TRBD1 or TRBD2 (5 bases each). The CDR3 spans 16 residues. V was clipped by 0 bases and J by 5 bases, with 16 bases between them. Germline V gene sequence: CDR1 SGHTA, CDR2 FQGNSA. The CDR3 nucleotides read TGTGCCAGCAGCTTAGCCCTCTTGGGGGTACGGGAGACCCAGTACTTC. Translation: CASSLALLGVRETQYF.

The gene calls are TRBV29-1 and TRBJ1-3; D may be TRBD1 (5 bases). This CDR3 comprises 13 residues. Trimming removed 7 bases at V and 3 bases at J, with 13 bases between. Germline V gives CDR1 SQVTM, CDR2 ANQGSEA. The CDR3 region is CSAGAFVGNTIYF. CDR3 sequence (DNA): TGCAGCGCTGGGGCGTTCGTTGGAAACACCATATATTTT.

This clone was found once. The CDR3 coding sequence is TGCAGCGTGAACGTGGGGGGCCCTGGGTACGAGCAGTACTTC. Translation: CSVNVGGPGYEQYF. The J gene is TRBJ2-7, the V gene TRBV29-1; either TRBD1 or TRBD2 may supply D (6 bases each). V dropped 6 bases and J dropped 4 bases, with 19 bases sitting between them. CDR1 SQVTM and CDR2 ANQGSEA come from the germline V gene. The CDR3 is 14 amino acids.

J is TRBJ1-1 and V is TRBV10-3; a possible D gene is TRBD1 (5 bases). Germline assignment: CDR1 ENHRY and CDR2 SYGVKD. The CDR3 extends over 14 amino acids. V was shortened by 10 bases and J by 1 base, with 16 bases between the two germline ends. The CDR3 coding sequence is TGTGCCACCTCCCCGGGGGGAGGGAACACTGAAGCTTTCTTT. Translating gives CATSPGGGNTEAFF.

The gene calls are TRBV5-1 and TRBJ1-6; 8 nucleotides agree with TRBD1. This CDR3 spans 16 amino acids. The trim removed 4 bases at V and 7 bases at J, leaving 10 bases unmatched. CDR1 and CDR2 (germline): SGHRS, YFSETQ. CDR3 region: CASSPYPDRGNSPLHF. The DNA for the CDR3 is TGCGCCAGCAGCCCATATCCCGACAGGGGCAATTCACCCCTCCACTTT.

This rearrangement joins TRBV5-1 to TRBJ1-3; D is possibly TRBD1 (6 bases). Germline lookup yields CDR1 SGHRS and CDR2 YFSETQ. CDR3 length: 14 residues. Trimming took off 3 bases at V and 0 bases at J, with 7 bases between the two ends. The CDR3 DNA reads as TGCGCCAGCAGCTGGGACAACTCTGGAAACACCATATATTTT. It encodes CASSWDNSGNTIYF. The full variable domain, with the rest looked up from reference TRBV5-1 and TRBJ1-3, is KAGVTQTPRYLIKTRGQQVTLSCSPISGHRSVSWYQQTPGQGLQFLFEYFSETQRNKGNFPGRFSGRQFSNSRSEMNVSTLELGDSALYLCASSWDNSGNTIYFGEGSWLTVV.

The genes are TRBV9 and TRBJ2-1; 9 bases agree with TRBD1. Germline V gene sequence: CDR1 SGDLS, CDR2 YYNGEE. After removal of 4 bases from V and 5 bases from J, the junction contained 7 bases not matched to a gene. The CDR3 extends over 15 amino acids. The CDR3 spells CASSPGQGPDNEQFF. In DNA, the CDR3 is TGTGCCAGCAGCCCAGGACAGGGGCCCGACAATGAGCAGTTCTTC.

This chain links TRBV29-1 with TRBJ1-2; D might be TRBD1 (6 bases). Trimming stripped 3 bases from V and 8 bases from J, with 10 bases between. Looked up from germline, CDR1 is SQVTM and CDR2 is ANQGSEA. The CDR3 covers 11 residues. The CDR3 nucleotides read TGCAGCGTTGATGGGGGGCAGGGCTACACCTTC. The encoded protein is CSVDGGQGYTF. Complete variable domain (other parts from reference TRBV29-1 and TRBJ1-2): SAVISQKPSRDICQRGTSLTIQCQVDSQVTMMFWYRQQPGQSLTLIATANQGSEATYESGFVIDKFPISRPNLTFSTLTVSNMSPEDSSIYLCSVDGGQGYTFGSGTRLTVV.

This clone was detected a few times. V usage is TRBV10-3 and J usage is TRBJ1-5; D possibly corresponds to TRBD1 (6 bases). Trimming shortened V by 5 bases and J by 8 bases, and 19 bases separated the two germline ends. The germline V gene encodes CDR1 ENHRY and CDR2 SYGVKD. CDR3 length: 15 residues. The chain's CDR3 is CAISYSGDGLEPQHF. The CDR3, as DNA: TGTGCCATCAGTTATTCAGGGGACGGCCTGGAGCCCCAGCATTTT.

The chain carries TRBV9 and TRBJ1-1; 7 bases match TRBD1. After removal of 0 bases from V and 4 bases from J, the junction contained 12 bases not matched to a gene. This CDR3 spans 17 amino acids. Per germline, CDR1 SGDLS and CDR2 YYNGEE. This CDR3 reads CASSVGDSMAWGTEAFF. CDR3 DNA sequence: TGTGCCAGCAGCGTAGGGGACAGCATGGCATGGGGCACTGAAGCTTTCTTT. Supplemented by reference TRBV9 and TRBJ1-1, the full variable domain reads DSGVTQTPKHLITATGQRVTLRCSPRSGDLSVYWYQQSLDQGLQFLIQYYNGEERAKGNILERFSAQQFPDLHSELNLSSLELGDSALYFCASSVGDSMAWGTEAFFGQGTRLTVV.

This clone was found a few times. The V and J genes are TRBV7-9 and TRBJ2-4; D is undetermined. This CDR3 comprises 13 residues. Trimming shortened V by 5 bases and J by 1 base, and 6 bases separated the two germline ends. Per the germline V gene, CDR1 is SEHNR and CDR2 is FQNEAQ (reference sequence). The CDR3, as DNA: TGTGCCAGCAGCCCGGGCGCCAAAAACATTCAGTACTTC. Translated, it gives CASSPGAKNIQYF. Complete variable domain (other parts from reference TRBV7-9 and TRBJ2-4): DTGVSQNPRHKITKRGQNVTFRCDPISEHNRLYWYRQTLGQGPEFLTYFQNEAQLEKSRLLSDRFSAERPKGSFSTLEIQRTEQGDSAMYLCASSPGAKNIQYFGAGTRLSVL.

This chain connects TRBV5-4 to TRBJ2-3; D possibly uses TRBD1 or TRBD2 (6 bases each). CDR1 and CDR2 from the germline V gene are SGHNT and YYREEE (reference sequence). This CDR3 spans 15 amino acids. V gave up 0 bases and J gave up 2 bases, with 10 bases separating them. The CDR3 sequence is CASSLEGGSTDTQYF. The CDR3 region has the DNA TGTGCCAGCAGCTTGGAGGGGGGTTCCACAGATACGCAGTATTTT.

J is TRBJ2-5 and V is TRBV4-1; 8 nucleotides match TRBD2. Germline V gene lookup returns CDR1 MGHRA and CDR2 YSYEKL. There are 15 residues in the CDR3. V gave up 5 bases and J gave up 3 bases; unmatched junction bases: 8. The CDR3 DNA reads as TGCGCCAGCAGCGGAGCTAGCGGGTTGGAAGAGACCCAGTACTTC. This sequence encodes CASSGASGLEETQYF.

This clone was seen only a few times. The CDR3 reads CASSLRPYNEQFF. Here the CDR3 DNA reads TGTGCCAGCAGCCTCCGACCGTACAATGAGCAGTTCTTC. The V gene is TRBV7-3, the J gene TRBJ2-1; D ambiguous. Germline values: CDR1 SGHTA, CDR2 FQGTGA. The CDR3 has 13 residues. V was cut by 5 bases and J by 4 bases, with 9 bases left in between.

The V gene is TRBV5-4, the J gene TRBJ2-3; the match to TRBD2 covers 12 bases. Trimming took 4 bases from V and 4 from J; bases not matched to a gene: 7. This CDR3 comprises 16 residues. Germline V gene sequence: CDR1 SGHNT, CDR2 YYREEE (reference sequence). CDR3 residues: CASSLTSGGRSDTQYF. The CDR3 nucleotides are TGTGCCAGCAGCCTTACTAGCGGGGGGCGATCAGATACGCAGTATTTT.